These 2 T cell receptor beta chains originate from one sample sequenced in a study of vaccination and CD4 T cells after COVID-19. These receptors are not linked to any known antigen. An Oncomine TCR Beta short-read assay was used to sequence the DNA from cultured CD4+ T cells. Each CDR3 protein is one row after TCRdb ran MiXCR on the PCR reads. This table holds roughly 20,000 distinct CDR3 sequences, less than 60% found once. Noted treatment: approximately nine-day PBMC culture with coronavirus spike peptide pools or control peptides (ViraFEST assay). The specimen was CD4+ T cells from blood, cultured in vitro, collected after SARS-CoV-2 vaccination. The receptors shown here come from a human donor who had recovered from COVID-19.

This clonotype was seen a handful of times. J is TRBJ1-5 and V is TRBV27; 7 bases match TRBD1. The junction had 10 bases not matched to a gene; V was cut back by 2 bases and J by 3 bases. The CDR3 consists of 17 residues. Per the germline V gene, CDR1 is MNHEY and CDR2 is SMNVEV (reference sequence). The CDR3 sequence: CASSLPLDRDSNQPQHF. CDR3 in DNA: TGTGCCAGCAGTTTACCCCTCGACAGGGACTCCAATCAGCCCCAGCATTTT.

V is TRBV25-1 and J is TRBJ2-2; maybe TRBD2 (7 bases). Germline V gene data show CDR1 as MGHDK and CDR2 as SYGVNS. V lost 6 bases to trimming and J lost 6 bases, with 11 bases between them. CDR3 length: 13 residues. The CDR3 DNA reads TGTGCCAGCAGGAGGGAGGGGGCCGGGGAGCTGTTTTTT. Encoded protein: CASRREGAGELFF.